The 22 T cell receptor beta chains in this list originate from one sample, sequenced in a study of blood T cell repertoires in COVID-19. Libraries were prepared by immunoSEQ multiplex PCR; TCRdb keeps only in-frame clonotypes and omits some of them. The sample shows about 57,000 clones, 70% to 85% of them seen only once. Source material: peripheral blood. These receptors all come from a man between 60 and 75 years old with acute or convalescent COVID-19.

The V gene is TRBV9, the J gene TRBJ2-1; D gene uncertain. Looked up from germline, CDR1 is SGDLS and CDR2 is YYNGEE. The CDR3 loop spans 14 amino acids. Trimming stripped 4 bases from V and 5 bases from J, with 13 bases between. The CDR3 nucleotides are TGTGCCAGCAGCTCTCGATTTACTAACAATGAGCAGTTCTTC. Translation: CASSSRFTNNEQFF.

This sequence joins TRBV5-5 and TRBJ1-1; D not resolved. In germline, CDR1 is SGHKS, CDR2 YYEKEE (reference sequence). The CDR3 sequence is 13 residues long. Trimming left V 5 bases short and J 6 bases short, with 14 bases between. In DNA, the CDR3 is TGTGCCAGCAGACCCATGGAGCTAGCTGAAGCTTTCTTT. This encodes CASRPMELAEAFF. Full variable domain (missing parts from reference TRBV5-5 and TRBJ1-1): DAGVTQSPTHLIKTRGQQVTLRCSPISGHKSVSWYQQVLGQGPQFIFQYYEKEERGRGNFPDRFSARQFPNYSSELNVNALLLGDSALYLCASRPMELAEAFFGQGTRLTVV.

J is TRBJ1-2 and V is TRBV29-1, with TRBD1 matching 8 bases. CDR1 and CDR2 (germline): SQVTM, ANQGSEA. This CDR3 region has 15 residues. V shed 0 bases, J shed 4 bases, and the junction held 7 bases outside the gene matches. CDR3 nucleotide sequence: TGCAGCGTTGAAGACTCCGCGACAGGGGCCTATGGCTACACCTTC. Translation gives CSVEDSATGAYGYTF.

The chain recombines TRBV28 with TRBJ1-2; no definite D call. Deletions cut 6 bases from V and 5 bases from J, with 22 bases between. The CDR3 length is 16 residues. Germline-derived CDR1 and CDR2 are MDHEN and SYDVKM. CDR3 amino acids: CASSGSWTWRDYGYTF. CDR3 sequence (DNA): TGTGCCAGCAGCGGTTCATGGACGTGGAGGGATTATGGCTACACCTTC.

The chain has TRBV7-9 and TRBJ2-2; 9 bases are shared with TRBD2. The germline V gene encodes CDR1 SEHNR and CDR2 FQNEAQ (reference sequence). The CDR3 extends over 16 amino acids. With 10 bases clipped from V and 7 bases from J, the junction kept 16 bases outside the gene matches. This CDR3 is CAIVLGGRAEDGELFF. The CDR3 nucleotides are TGTGCCATCGTACTAGGCGGGAGGGCCGAGGACGGGGAGCTGTTTTTT.

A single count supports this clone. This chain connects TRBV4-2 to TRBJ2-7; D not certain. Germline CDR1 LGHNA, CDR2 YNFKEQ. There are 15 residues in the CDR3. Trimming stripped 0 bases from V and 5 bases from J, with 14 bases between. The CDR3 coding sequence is TGTGCCAGCAGCCAAGAGGTCAGAACGCTTGACGAGCAGTACTTC. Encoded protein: CASSQEVRTLDEQYF.

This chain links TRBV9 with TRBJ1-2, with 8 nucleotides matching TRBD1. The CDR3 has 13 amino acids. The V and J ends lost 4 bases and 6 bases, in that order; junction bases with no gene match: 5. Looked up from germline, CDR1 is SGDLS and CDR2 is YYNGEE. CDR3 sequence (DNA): TGTGCCAGCAGCCGGGACAGGATGGATGGCTACACCTTC. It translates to CASSRDRMDGYTF. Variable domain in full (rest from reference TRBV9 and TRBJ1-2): DSGVTQTPKHLITATGQRVTLRCSPRSGDLSVYWYQQSLDQGLQFLIQYYNGEERAKGNILERFSAQQFPDLHSELNLSSLELGDSALYFCASSRDRMDGYTFGSGTRLTVV.

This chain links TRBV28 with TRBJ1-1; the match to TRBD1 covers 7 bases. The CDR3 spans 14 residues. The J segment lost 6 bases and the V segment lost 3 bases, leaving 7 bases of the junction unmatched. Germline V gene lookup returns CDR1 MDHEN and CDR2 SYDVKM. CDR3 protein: CASSLRGLFAEAFF. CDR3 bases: TGTGCCAGCAGTTTGAGGGGGCTCTTCGCTGAAGCTTTCTTT.

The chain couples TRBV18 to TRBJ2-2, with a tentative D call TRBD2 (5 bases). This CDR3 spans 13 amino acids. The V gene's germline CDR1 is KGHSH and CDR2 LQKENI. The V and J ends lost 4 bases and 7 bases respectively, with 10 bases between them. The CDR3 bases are TGTGCCAGCTCACTTTACGGGGACGGGGAGCTGTTTTTT. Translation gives CASSLYGDGELFF. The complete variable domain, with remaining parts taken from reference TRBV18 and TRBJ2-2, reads NAGVMQNPRHLVRRRGQEARLRCSPMKGHSHVYWYRQLPEEGLKFMVYLQKENIIDESGMPKERFSAEFPKEGPSILRIQQVVRGDSAAYFCASSLYGDGELFFGEGSRLTVL.

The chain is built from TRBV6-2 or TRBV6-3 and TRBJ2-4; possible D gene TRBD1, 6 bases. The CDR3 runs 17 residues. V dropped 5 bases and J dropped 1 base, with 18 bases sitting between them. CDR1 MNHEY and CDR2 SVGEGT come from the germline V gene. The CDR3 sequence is CASSPIYREMAKNIQYF. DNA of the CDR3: TGTGCCAGCAGTCCCATCTACAGGGAGATGGCCAAAAACATTCAGTACTTC.

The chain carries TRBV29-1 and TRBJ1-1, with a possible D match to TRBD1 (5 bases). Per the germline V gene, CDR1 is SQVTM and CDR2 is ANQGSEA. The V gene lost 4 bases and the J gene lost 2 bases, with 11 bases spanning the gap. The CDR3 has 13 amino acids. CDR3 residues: CSVGQKLNTEAFF. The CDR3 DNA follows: TGCAGCGTTGGACAGAAACTTAACACTGAAGCTTTCTTT.

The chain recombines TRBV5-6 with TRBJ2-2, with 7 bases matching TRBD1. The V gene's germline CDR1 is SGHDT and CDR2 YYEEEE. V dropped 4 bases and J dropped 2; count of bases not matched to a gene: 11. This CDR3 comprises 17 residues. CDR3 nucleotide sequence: TGTGCCAGCAGCGCCGAACGTGACAGGGTTAACACCGGGGAGCTGTTTTTT. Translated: CASSAERDRVNTGELFF. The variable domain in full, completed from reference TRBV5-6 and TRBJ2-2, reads DAGVTQSPTHLIKTRGQQVTLRCSPKSGHDTVSWYQQALGQGPQFIFQYYEEEERQRGNFPDRFSGHQFPNYSSELNVNALLLGDSALYLCASSAERDRVNTGELFFGEGSRLTVL.

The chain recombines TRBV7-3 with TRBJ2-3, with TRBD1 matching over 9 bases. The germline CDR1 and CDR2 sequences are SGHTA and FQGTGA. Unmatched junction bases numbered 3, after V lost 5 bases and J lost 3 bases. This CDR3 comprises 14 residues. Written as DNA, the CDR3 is TGTGCCAGCAGCGTACAGGGGGCGACAGATACGCAGTATTTT. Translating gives CASSVQGATDTQYF. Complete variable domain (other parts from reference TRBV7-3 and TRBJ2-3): GAGVSQTPSNKVTEKGKYVELRCDPISGHTALYWYRQSLGQGPEFLIYFQGTGAADDSGLPNDRFFAVRPEGSVSTLKIQRTERGDSAVYLCASSVQGATDTQYFGPGTRLTVL.

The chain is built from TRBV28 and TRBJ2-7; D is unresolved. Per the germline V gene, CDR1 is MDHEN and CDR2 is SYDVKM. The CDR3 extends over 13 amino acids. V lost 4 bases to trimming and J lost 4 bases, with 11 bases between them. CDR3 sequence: CASSSIPQYEQYF. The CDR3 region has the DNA TGTGCCAGCAGTTCTATCCCACAGTACGAGCAGTACTTC.

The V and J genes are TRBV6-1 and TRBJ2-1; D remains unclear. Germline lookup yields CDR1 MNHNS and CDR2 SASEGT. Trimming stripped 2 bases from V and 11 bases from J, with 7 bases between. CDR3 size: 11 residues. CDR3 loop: CASSESDKQFF. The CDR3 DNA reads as TGTGCCAGCAGTGAATCAGATAAGCAGTTCTTC.

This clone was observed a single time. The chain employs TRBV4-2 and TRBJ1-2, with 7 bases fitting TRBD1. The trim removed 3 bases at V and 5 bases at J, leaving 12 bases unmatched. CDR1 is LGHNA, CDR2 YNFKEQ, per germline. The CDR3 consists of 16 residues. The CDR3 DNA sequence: TGTGCCAGCAGCCAGACGGGCGACAGGGCAACTTATGGCTACACCTTC. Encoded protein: CASSQTGDRATYGYTF.

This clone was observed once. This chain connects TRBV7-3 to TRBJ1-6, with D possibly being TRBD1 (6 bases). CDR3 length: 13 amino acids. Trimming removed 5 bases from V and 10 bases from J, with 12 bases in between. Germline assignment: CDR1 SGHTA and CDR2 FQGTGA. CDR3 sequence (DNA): TGTGCCAGCAGCCCGGACAGCAGATCACCCCTCCACTTT. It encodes CASSPDSRSPLHF.

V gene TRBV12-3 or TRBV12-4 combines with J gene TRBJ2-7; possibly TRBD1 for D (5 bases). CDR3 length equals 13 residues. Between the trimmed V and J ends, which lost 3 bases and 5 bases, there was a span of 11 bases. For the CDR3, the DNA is TGTGCCAGCAGTTTCGTCAGGGAAGACGAGCAGTACTTC. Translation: CASSFVREDEQYF.

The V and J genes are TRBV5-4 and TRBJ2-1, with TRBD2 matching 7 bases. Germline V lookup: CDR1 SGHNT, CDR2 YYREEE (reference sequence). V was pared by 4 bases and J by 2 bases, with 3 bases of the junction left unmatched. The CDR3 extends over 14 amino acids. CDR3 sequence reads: CASSETSTYNEQFF. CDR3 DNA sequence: TGTGCCAGCAGCGAGACTAGCACCTACAATGAGCAGTTCTTC.

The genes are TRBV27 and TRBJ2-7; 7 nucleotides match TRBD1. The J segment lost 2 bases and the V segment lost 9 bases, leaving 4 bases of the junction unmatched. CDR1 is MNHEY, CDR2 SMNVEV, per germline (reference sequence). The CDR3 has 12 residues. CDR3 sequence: CASQQGPYEQYF. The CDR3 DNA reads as TGTGCCAGTCAACAGGGGCCCTACGAGCAGTACTTC.

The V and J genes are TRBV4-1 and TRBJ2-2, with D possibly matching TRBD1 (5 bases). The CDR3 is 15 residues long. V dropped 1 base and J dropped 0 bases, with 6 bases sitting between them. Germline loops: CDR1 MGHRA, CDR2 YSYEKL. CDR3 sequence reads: CASSQGRANTGELFF. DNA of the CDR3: TGCGCCAGCAGCCAAGGCAGGGCGAACACCGGGGAGCTGTTTTTT.

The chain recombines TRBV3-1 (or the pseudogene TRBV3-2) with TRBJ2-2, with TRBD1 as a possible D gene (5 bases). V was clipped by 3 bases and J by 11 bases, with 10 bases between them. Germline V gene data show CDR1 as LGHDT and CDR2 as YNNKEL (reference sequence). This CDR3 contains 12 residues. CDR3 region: CASSHRELELFF. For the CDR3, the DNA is TGTGCCAGCAGCCACAGGGAATTAGAGCTGTTTTTT.